This T cell receptor (beta chain) was sequenced in a study of post-analysis software for immune sequencing data (dated by TCRdb to the mid-2010s). Concerning the study at large: Disease courses on record covered relapsing-remitting, secondary progressive and progressive-relapsing multiple sclerosis, though some patients had no subtype annotation. A subset of samples was prepared in parallel using single-end sample barcoding, then pooled and co-amplified after Illumina adapter ligation. The multiple sclerosis patient repertoires were compared with about a dozen previously published healthy control repertoires from donors aged about 6 to 26 years. Results and caveats for the whole study, not just this receptor: Strong co-clustering of samples prepared in the same batch was shown by direct clustering with F measure, prompting a batch-effect correction. The multiple sclerosis patient group was slightly younger than the control group. A handful of TRBV segments, including TRBV5-6, TRBV5-1 and TRBV20-1, were significantly more frequent in patients than controls. Normalized Chao1 diversity was significantly lower in multiple sclerosis patients than controls, suggesting substantial peripheral T-cell clonal expansion.

There are 16 amino acids in the CDR3, from cysteine to phenylalanine inclusive. Only the CDR3 DNA is retained, 48 bases long and in frame from the first base. V and J lose 4 bases and 1 base, and a span of 17 bases separates them. Taken from the germline V gene, the CDR1 and CDR2 loops are SGDLS and YYNGEE. Receptor amplification or capture employed PCR. Sequenced on an Illumina HiSeq 2500. To reduce PCR and sequencing biases, unique molecular identifiers were built into the TCR beta cDNA libraries. Per 1 to 10 million input T cells, 500,000 or so cDNA molecules were obtained, such that each molecule approximated one T cell. The patient libraries were prepared and sequenced with the same protocol used for the earlier healthy control dataset. Samples belonging to the same batch were prepared together, multiplexed and sequenced on a shared HiSeq lane. The authors processed their data as follows. Raw barcoded reads were processed with MIGEC, discarding single-read molecular identifier groups before consensus assembly and CDR3 extraction. VDJtools was used for post-analysis of the clonotype tables, and diversity was normalized by down-sampling every dataset to the size of the smallest sample. To correct batch-related cross-sample contamination, repertoire overlap clustering matched CDR3 amino acid sequences but not nucleotide sequences. The public reads were reanalyzed by TCRdb: fastp trimming at Q25, MiXCR alignment, in-frame beta chains only. Merged by CDR3 protein, the rows form single entries marked with the most common genes and DNA. It is TCRdb's table, rather than the study itself, that gives the V and J calls and clone size. This sample has over 300,000 distinct CDR3 sequences in its table, and roughly 35% of those were observed once. The top ten clones comprise 10% to 15% of the sample.

To demonstrate the VDJtools post-analysis software, TCR beta repertoires were profiled from the peripheral blood of some 12 young patients with multiple sclerosis. Multiple sclerosis patients were children and adolescents aged about 6 to 17 years. Details on this clonotype: Its antigen is not yet known. No quality values exist for individual bases; no much larger clone is one base distant.

The sequencing input was blood. This receptor chain uses TRBV9 and TRBJ1-2, with TRBD1 perhaps the D gene, on 5 matching bases. The receptor was derived from a girl aged 5-17 years with multiple sclerosis. The CDR3 region reads CASSTSRRGYNYGYTF. The nucleotides read TGTGCCAGCAGCACCTCTAGACGGGGGTATAACTATGGCTACACCTTC.